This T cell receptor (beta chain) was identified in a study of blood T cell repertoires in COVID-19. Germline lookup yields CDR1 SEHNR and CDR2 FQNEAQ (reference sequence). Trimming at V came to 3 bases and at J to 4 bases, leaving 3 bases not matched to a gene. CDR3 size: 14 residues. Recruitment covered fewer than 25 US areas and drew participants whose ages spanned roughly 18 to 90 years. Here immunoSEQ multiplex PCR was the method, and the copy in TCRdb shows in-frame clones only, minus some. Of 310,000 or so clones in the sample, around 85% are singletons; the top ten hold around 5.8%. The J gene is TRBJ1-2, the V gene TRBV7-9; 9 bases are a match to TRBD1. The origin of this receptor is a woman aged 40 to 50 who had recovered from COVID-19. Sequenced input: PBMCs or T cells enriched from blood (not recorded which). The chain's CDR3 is CASSFDRGSYGYTF. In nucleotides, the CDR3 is TGTGCCAGCAGCTTCGACAGGGGGAGCTATGGCTACACCTTC.